This T cell receptor (beta chain) was recovered during a study of OX40 agonist ivuxolimab in advanced cancers. Study conclusions and caveats: At 0.1-3.0 mg/kg, partial responders had clonal expansion among the lowest observed.

Profiled with immunoSEQ multiplex PCR; TCRdb holds only in-frame clones, not every one. Among roughly 76,000 clones, around nine tenths were seen once, and the ten largest hold 2% to 3%. The sample holds one count of this clone. The antigen remains unidentified. The CDR3 sequence is 15 residues long. V gave up 10 bases and J gave up 7 bases; unmatched junction bases: 11. From germline, CDR1 is LNHDA and CDR2 SQIVND (reference sequence). The material was CD4+ or CD8+ T cells sorted from blood, obtained in a trial of the OX40 agonist ivuxolimab. This sequence originates from an adult with an advanced solid tumor such as melanoma, head and neck, liver or kidney cancer. The chain has TRBV19 and TRBJ1-6, with 9 bases fitting TRBD1. In DNA, the CDR3 is TGTGCCACTACTGACAGGGGGAATGGAAATTCACCCCTCCACTTT. Translated, it gives CATTDRGNGNSPLHF. The whole variable domain, remainder taken from reference TRBV19 and TRBJ1-6, is DGGITQSPKYLFRKEGQNVTLSCEQNLNHDAMYWYRQDPGQGLRLIYYSQIVNDFQKGDIAEGYSVSREKKESFPLTVTSAQKNPTAFYLCATTDRGNGNSPLHFGNGTRLTVT.